The text below deals with one T cell receptor beta chain. Antigen: not known. The entry originates in a study of shared clonotypes between healthy human individuals. Study outcomes and limitations: Naive CD4 clonotype sharing across several donors was approximately 5%. Compared with memory subsets, naive subsets generally had larger estimated richness.

Partitioning of CD4+ cells yielded a CD45RA+ naive subset and a CD45RA-negative memory subset. The CDR3 is made up of 16 amino acids. Trimming took 5 bases from V and 0 from J, leaving 11 bases between them. Germline assignment: CDR1 LNHDA and CDR2 SQIVND (reference sequence). Only in-frame clones appear in the TCRdb table, and some are missing; sequencing was by immunoSEQ multiplex PCR. The table lists some 2,000,000 clones, approximately 96% of them singletons, with around 0.13% in the top ten. Sequenced material: naive CD4+ T cells sorted from blood. As to subset: CD45RA+ positively selected. The source of this sequence is a man between 18 and 29 years old in good health. This chain connects TRBV19 to TRBJ1-6; D is possibly TRBD1 (5 bases). CDR3 protein: CASSGGGSSYNSPLHF. CDR3 DNA sequence: TGTGCCAGTAGTGGGGGAGGCAGCTCCTATAATTCACCCCTCCACTTT.